This T cell receptor (beta chain) originates from a study of blood T cell repertoires in COVID-19. Turning to the study itself: Sites in the United States, Italy and Spain provided acute and convalescent COVID-19 samples. T cells, B-cell-depleted T cells, or PBMCs supplied cDNA or gDNA.

Authors' methods: Amplification of reference gene primers provided the estimated nucleated cell counts. TCRdb's table, derived via immunoSEQ multiplex PCR, lists solely in-frame clones and lacks some. V and J calls and clone size follow that table, whereas D and trimming were derived from the DNA. The data show about 140,000 clones, 76% seen once. The sequenced material came from peripheral blood. This clonotype originated in a woman aged 80 or over with active or convalescent COVID-19.

This CDR3 is CASSQVTKSVKETQYF. The CDR3 bases are TGTGCCAGCAGCCAAGTCACTAAGTCGGTGAAAGAGACCCAGTACTTC. The chain employs TRBV3-1 (or the pseudogene TRBV3-2) and TRBJ2-5; D is ambiguous. The CDR3 totals 16 residues. In germline, CDR1 is LGHDT, CDR2 YNNKEL (reference sequence). V was shortened by 1 base and J by 3 bases, with 15 bases between the two germline ends.